These T cell receptor beta chains were read from a single sample in a study of patients and donors after allogeneic stem cell transplantation. One entry per CDR3 protein, called by TCRdb with MiXCR from the RT-PCR reads. The table has more than 850,000 distinct CDR3 sequences, under 20% seen once. Sequenced material: blood, either unsorted or a sorted T cell fraction (not recorded which). The receptors shown here come from a human donor who was either an allogeneic HSCT recipient or a stem cell or donor lymphocyte infusion donor (not recorded which). It is not recorded whose cells these are; they may come from a transplant donor. CDR3s include the opening cysteine and the closing phenylalanine or tryptophan. The order of the fields is V gene, clone size, J gene, D gene, CDR3 protein, CDR3 DNA. A D gene is named only where the DNA matches it firmly. For some rows the clone size is stated as once, few or many, or as a class when expanded; others skip it.

V gene: TRBV6-2/TRBV6-3
clone size: .
J gene: TRBJ2-2
D gene: TRBD1
CDR3 protein: CASSYSGRGPKTGELFF
CDR3 DNA: TGTGCCAGCAGTTACTCGGGCAGGGGGCCGAAAACCGGGGAGCTGTTTTTT

V gene: TRBV24-1
clone size: few
J gene: TRBJ2-3
D gene: .
CDR3 protein: CATSDFGGTYTDTQYF
CDR3 DNA: TGTGCCACCAGTGATTTCGGCGGGACATACACAGATACGCAGTATTTT

V gene: TRBV4-3
clone size: few
J gene: TRBJ1-4
D gene: .
CDR3 protein: CASSQDGWEKLFF
CDR3 DNA: TGCGCCAGCAGCCAAGATGGGTGGGAAAAACTGTTTTTT

V gene: TRBV29-1
clone size: few
J gene: TRBJ2-5
D gene: TRBD2
CDR3 protein: CSVEGSSGRETQYF
CDR3 DNA: TGCAGCGTTGAGGGGTCTAGCGGGAGAGAGACCCAGTACTTC

V gene: TRBV21-1
clone size: .
J gene: TRBJ1-1
D gene: .
CDR3 protein: CAARSRGNEAFF
CDR3 DNA: TGTGCCGCCAGATCCAGGGGGAATGAAGCTTTCTTT

V gene: TRBV10-3
clone size: few
J gene: TRBJ1-2
D gene: .
CDR3 protein: CAISDSRHGYTF
CDR3 DNA: TGTGCCATCAGTGATAGCAGACATGGCTACACCTTC

V gene: TRBV6-5
clone size: few
J gene: TRBJ2-1
D gene: .
CDR3 protein: CASSYRGLYNEQFF
CDR3 DNA: TGTGCCAGCAGTTACCGCGGACTTTACAATGAGCAGTTCTTC

V gene: TRBV29-1
clone size: many
J gene: TRBJ1-1
D gene: TRBD1
CDR3 protein: CSVSETGGIMNTEAFF
CDR3 DNA: TGCAGCGTTTCGGAAACAGGGGGGATCATGAACACTGAAGCTTTCTTT

V gene: TRBV12-3/TRBV12-4
clone size: few
J gene: TRBJ2-5
D gene: TRBD2
CDR3 protein: CASSFDGGAGETQYF
CDR3 DNA: TGTGCCAGCAGTTTTGACGGGGGGGCGGGAGAGACCCAGTACTTC

V gene: TRBV4-2
clone size: few
J gene: TRBJ1-1
D gene: .
CDR3 protein: CASSQSQGRDTEAFF
CDR3 DNA: TGTGCCAGCAGCCAGTCCCAGGGACGGGACACTGAAGCTTTCTTT

V gene: TRBV7-9
clone size: .
J gene: TRBJ1-4
D gene: .
CDR3 protein: CASSRRGANNEKLFF
CDR3 DNA: TGTGCCAGCAGCCGAAGGGGGGCGAATAATGAAAAACTGTTTTTT

V gene: TRBV20-1
clone size: few
J gene: TRBJ2-7
D gene: TRBD1
CDR3 protein: CSARARQGWTYEQYF
CDR3 DNA: TGCAGTGCTAGAGCTAGACAGGGTTGGACCTACGAGCAGTACTTC

V gene: TRBV7-2
clone size: .
J gene: TRBJ1-2
D gene: .
CDR3 protein: CASSPDEGYYGYTF
CDR3 DNA: TGTGCCAGCAGCCCGGACGAGGGCTACTATGGCTACACCTTC

V gene: TRBV29-1
clone size: many
J gene: TRBJ2-2
D gene: .
CDR3 protein: CSVLTGELFF
CDR3 DNA: TGCAGCGTCTTGACTGGGGAGCTGTTTTTT

V gene: TRBV20-1
clone size: many
J gene: TRBJ2-5
D gene: .
CDR3 protein: CSGEAQQEETQYF
CDR3 DNA: TGCAGTGGAGAAGCACAACAGGAAGAGACCCAGTACTTC

V gene: TRBV7-9
clone size: few
J gene: TRBJ2-1
D gene: TRBD2
CDR3 protein: CASSPSGRAIDEQFF
CDR3 DNA: TGTGCCAGCAGCCCGAGCGGGAGGGCCATCGATGAGCAGTTCTTC

V gene: TRBV6-1
clone size: few
J gene: TRBJ1-2
D gene: .
CDR3 protein: CASSSSPGGEGYGYTF
CDR3 DNA: TGTGCCAGCAGCTCCTCCCCGGGGGGAGAAGGCTATGGCTACACCTTC

V gene: TRBV20-1
clone size: .
J gene: TRBJ1-4
D gene: TRBD1
CDR3 protein: CSAKTGVEKLFF
CDR3 DNA: TGCAGTGCGAAGACAGGGGTTGAAAAACTGTTTTTT

V gene: TRBV20-1
clone size: many
J gene: TRBJ2-5
D gene: TRBD2
CDR3 protein: CSATPPGLVETQYF
CDR3 DNA: TGCAGTGCTACCCCGCCGGGACTAGTCGAGACCCAGTACTTC

V gene: TRBV3-1
clone size: .
J gene: TRBJ2-5
D gene: .
CDR3 protein: CASSQASSAETQYF
CDR3 DNA: TGTGCCAGCAGCCAAGCATCCAGCGCTGAGACCCAGTACTTC

V gene: TRBV7-9
clone size: .
J gene: TRBJ2-2
D gene: TRBD2
CDR3 protein: CASSHRGLANTGELFF
CDR3 DNA: TGTGCCAGCAGCCACAGGGGACTAGCAAACACCGGGGAGCTGTTTTTT

V gene: TRBV25-1
clone size: few
J gene: TRBJ1-1
D gene: .
CDR3 protein: CASSGFARLNTEAFF
CDR3 DNA: TGTGCCAGCAGTGGGTTTGCGAGACTGAACACTGAAGCTTTCTTT

V gene: TRBV15
clone size: .
J gene: TRBJ2-1
D gene: TRBD2
CDR3 protein: CATSRGAGGSSYNEQFF
CDR3 DNA: TGTGCCACCAGCAGAGGAGCGGGGGGCAGTTCCTACAATGAGCAGTTCTTC

V gene: TRBV15
clone size: .
J gene: TRBJ2-1
D gene: TRBD2
CDR3 protein: CATSRDLAGGRYEQFF
CDR3 DNA: TGTGCCACCAGCAGAGATTTAGCGGGAGGGCGGTATGAGCAGTTCTTC

V gene: TRBV5-1
clone size: .
J gene: TRBJ2-5
D gene: .
CDR3 protein: CASSLAAQGGETQYF
CDR3 DNA: TGCGCCAGCAGCTTGGCCGCACAGGGCGGCGAGACCCAGTACTTC

V gene: TRBV3-1
clone size: few
J gene: TRBJ2-7
D gene: .
CDR3 protein: CASSQDPPAEQYF
CDR3 DNA: TGTGCCAGCAGCCAAGATCCCCCGGCGGAGCAGTACTTC

V gene: TRBV9
clone size: .
J gene: TRBJ1-4
D gene: .
CDR3 protein: CASSVGVAVATNEKLFF
CDR3 DNA: TGTGCCAGCAGCGTGGGGGTAGCAGTCGCAACTAATGAAAAACTGTTTTTT

V gene: TRBV10-3
clone size: few
J gene: TRBJ2-1
D gene: .
CDR3 protein: CAISDAQGPGQFF
CDR3 DNA: TGTGCCATCAGTGACGCACAGGGACCTGGACAGTTCTTC

V gene: TRBV29-1
clone size: few
J gene: TRBJ2-1
D gene: .
CDR3 protein: CSVDLVRRDPSPSSYNEQFF
CDR3 DNA: TGCAGCGTTGATCTCGTCCGACGGGACCCGTCCCCCAGCTCCTACAATGAGCAGTTCTTC

V gene: TRBV9
clone size: .
J gene: TRBJ2-7
D gene: TRBD1
CDR3 protein: CASSVNRGEGEQYF
CDR3 DNA: TGTGCCAGCAGCGTGAACAGGGGGGAAGGCGAGCAGTACTTC

V gene: TRBV29-1
clone size: once
J gene: TRBJ2-5
D gene: .
CDR3 protein: CSVCPGKCETQYF
CDR3 DNA: TGCAGCGTTTGCCCCGGGAAGTGTGAGACCCAGTACTTC

V gene: TRBV29-1
clone size: few
J gene: TRBJ1-2
D gene: .
CDR3 protein: CSVEDRANGGYTF
CDR3 DNA: TGCAGCGTTGAAGATAGGGCTAACGGTGGCTACACCTTC

V gene: TRBV7-9
clone size: .
J gene: TRBJ1-1
D gene: .
CDR3 protein: CASSSEGGKAEAFF
CDR3 DNA: TGTGCCAGCAGCTCAGAAGGGGGTAAGGCTGAAGCTTTCTTT

V gene: TRBV25-1
clone size: .
J gene: TRBJ1-5
D gene: .
CDR3 protein: CASSEYGGSNQPQHF
CDR3 DNA: TGTGCCAGCAGTGAATATGGCGGGAGCAATCAGCCCCAGCATTTT

V gene: TRBV4-2
clone size: many
J gene: TRBJ1-1
D gene: .
CDR3 protein: CASSQGRRNTEAFF
CDR3 DNA: TGTGCCAGCAGCCAAGGGAGGAGGAACACTGAAGCTTTCTTT